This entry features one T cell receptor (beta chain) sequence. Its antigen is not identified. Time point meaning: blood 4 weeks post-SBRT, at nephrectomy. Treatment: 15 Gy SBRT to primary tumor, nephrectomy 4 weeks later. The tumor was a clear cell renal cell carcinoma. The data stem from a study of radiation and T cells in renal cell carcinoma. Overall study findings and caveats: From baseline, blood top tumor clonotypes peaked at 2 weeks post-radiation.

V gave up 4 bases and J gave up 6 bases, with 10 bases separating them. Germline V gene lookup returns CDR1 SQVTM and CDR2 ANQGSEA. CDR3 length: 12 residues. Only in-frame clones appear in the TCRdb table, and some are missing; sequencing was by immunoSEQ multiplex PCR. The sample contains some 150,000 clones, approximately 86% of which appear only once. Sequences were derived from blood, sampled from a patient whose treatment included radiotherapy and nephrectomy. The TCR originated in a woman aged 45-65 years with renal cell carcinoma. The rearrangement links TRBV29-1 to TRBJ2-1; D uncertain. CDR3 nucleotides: TGCAGCGTTGCTGACTTGGGCAATGAGCAGTTCTTC. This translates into CSVADLGNEQFF.